Below are 27 T cell receptor beta chains sequenced from a single sample in a study of cytomegalovirus exposure and HLA in healthy donors. Vbeta (60) and Jbeta (13) primers were used in the PCR. Libraries were prepared by immunoSEQ multiplex PCR; TCRdb keeps only in-frame clonotypes and omits some of them. The sample yields around 130,000 clones, over 60% seen once. The sequenced material came from PBMCs. The receptor source for this set is a man between 18 and 29 years old in good health and CMV-seronegative.

The chain is built from TRBV27 and TRBJ1-5, with D unresolved. This CDR3 has 14 residues. V lost 5 bases to trimming and J lost 3 bases, with 11 bases between them. Germline V CDR1 and CDR2: MNHEY, SMNVEV (reference sequence). The CDR3 bases are TGTGCCAGCAGTCCGGGATCAGACAATCAGCCCCAGCATTTT. The encoded protein is CASSPGSDNQPQHF.

This clone was recorded once. The J gene is TRBJ2-7, the V gene TRBV30; TRBD1 might be the D (6 bases). The germline V gene encodes CDR1 GTSNPN and CDR2 SVGIG (reference sequence). V shed 8 bases and J shed 5 bases, with 19 bases lying between them. The CDR3 is 13 amino acids. The CDR3 nucleotides are TGTGCCACCGCGCAGGGGTTAGTCCACGAGCAGTACTTC. This codes for CATAQGLVHEQYF.

The chain combines TRBV10-3 with TRBJ1-3, with D perhaps matching TRBD1 (6 bases). Trimming took off 4 bases at V and 13 bases at J, with 14 bases between the two ends. CDR3 length equals 12 residues. Germline CDR1 ENHRY, CDR2 SYGVKD. CDR3 DNA sequence: TGTGCCATCAGTGGGTCAGATCAGGGGATATATTTT. It specifies CAISGSDQGIYF.

The V gene is TRBV11-1, the J gene TRBJ1-1; D uncertain. CDR1 and CDR2 (germline): SGHAT, FQDESV (reference sequence). This CDR3 is built from 13 residues. Trimming stripped 6 bases from V and 4 bases from J, with 12 bases between. CDR3 residues: CASRHRQFTEAFF. The CDR3 nucleotides read TGTGCCAGCAGACACAGACAATTCACTGAAGCTTTCTTT.

This rearrangement joins TRBV6-4 to TRBJ2-2; D unresolved. The CDR3 length is 13 residues. CDR1 and CDR2 (germline): MRHNA, SNTAGT. Trimming stripped 6 bases from V and 6 bases from J, with 11 bases between. The CDR3 sequence is CASSLEAAGELFF. DNA for the CDR3: TGTGCCAGCAGCCTCGAGGCGGCCGGGGAGCTGTTTTTT.

The CDR3 here is CASSWTSPPNEQYF. Here the CDR3 DNA reads TGTGCCAGCAGCTGGACTAGCCCCCCCAACGAGCAGTACTTC. The chain recombines TRBV6-6 with TRBJ2-7, with 8 bases matching TRBD2. The CDR3 totals 14 residues. After removal of 6 bases from V and 5 bases from J, the junction contained 9 bases not matched to a gene. Looked up from germline, CDR1 is MNHNY and CDR2 is SVGAGI (reference sequence).

The chain couples TRBV27 to TRBJ2-1, with D perhaps matching TRBD1 (6 bases). Trimming took 5 bases from V and 9 from J, leaving 17 bases between them. Germline values: CDR1 MNHEY, CDR2 SMNVEV (reference sequence). The CDR3 length is 14 residues. The CDR3 is CASSINGGDGEQFF. The CDR3 nucleotides read TGTGCCAGCAGTATAAATGGGGGCGACGGTGAGCAGTTCTTC.

This sequence joins TRBV27 and TRBJ1-4, with TRBD1 as a possible D gene (6 bases). The CDR3 is 13 amino acids. Germline CDR1 MNHEY, CDR2 SMNVEV (reference sequence). Trimming stripped 4 bases from V and 12 bases from J, with 15 bases between. The CDR3 nucleotides read TGTGCCAGCAGTTCCCATCCCAGGGGAGAACTGTTTTTT. Translating gives CASSSHPRGELFF.

This clone showed up just a few times. CDR3 amino acids: CASSFSSYEQYF. As DNA, the CDR3 is TGTGCCAGCAGTTTTAGTTCCTACGAGCAGTACTTC. This sequence joins TRBV27 and TRBJ2-7; D is uncertain. Germline V gives CDR1 MNHEY, CDR2 SMNVEV (reference sequence). Trimming pared 3 bases from V and 1 base from J, leaving 4 bases between. The CDR3 totals 12 residues.

This clone has just a few counts. The J gene is TRBJ2-7, the V gene TRBV12-5, with D possibly being TRBD1 (5 bases). Trimming removed 2 bases from V and 6 bases from J, with 11 bases in between. The germline gives CDR1 LGHNT, CDR2 FRNRAP. The CDR3 totals 13 residues. The CDR3 coding sequence is TGTGCTAGTGGTTTGACCAGGGTATTCGAGCAGTACTTC. Its protein is CASGLTRVFEQYF. Full variable domain (rest looked up from reference TRBV12-5 and TRBJ2-7): DARVTQTPRHKVTEMGQEVTMRCQPILGHNTVFWYRQTMMQGLELLAYFRNRAPLDDSGMPKDRFSAEMPDATLATLKIQPSEPRDSAVYFCASGLTRVFEQYFGPGTRLTVT.

V gene TRBV6-5 combines with J gene TRBJ1-1; D is possibly TRBD1 (6 bases). V was clipped by 7 bases and J by 2 bases, with 14 bases between them. CDR1 and CDR2 from the germline V gene are MNHEY and SVGAGI. CDR3 size: 14 residues. The CDR3 DNA reads as TGTGCCAGCAAAGCTGGACAGTCCAACACTGAAGCTTTCTTT. Encoded protein: CASKAGQSNTEAFF.

The rearrangement uses TRBV28 and TRBJ1-2; 7 bases map to TRBD1. Trimming took 5 bases from V and 7 from J; bases not matched to a gene: 7. This CDR3 is built from 13 residues. Looked up from germline, CDR1 is MDHEN and CDR2 is SYDVKM. This chain's CDR3 is CASSTDDRAGYTF. The CDR3 coding sequence is TGTGCCAGCAGTACTGACGACAGGGCTGGCTACACCTTC.

The rearrangement uses TRBV29-1 and TRBJ1-4; 9 bases agree with TRBD1. In germline, CDR1 is SQVTM, CDR2 ANQGSEA. Trimming removed 3 bases from V and 7 bases from J; junction bases left unmatched: 12. There are 16 residues in the CDR3. This CDR3 reads CSVDGGRGQGFEKLFF. CDR3 coding DNA: TGCAGCGTTGATGGGGGGCGGGGACAGGGATTTGAAAAACTGTTTTTT.

The chain employs TRBV7-9 and TRBJ2-6, with unresolved D. The V gene's germline CDR1 is SEHNR and CDR2 FQNEAQ (reference sequence). CDR3 length: 16 amino acids. V dropped 5 bases and J dropped 3 bases, with 14 bases sitting between them. This CDR3 reads CASSANSNLGANVLTF. CDR3 nucleotide sequence: TGTGCCAGCAGCGCAAACTCTAACCTTGGGGCCAACGTCCTGACTTTC.

This chain links TRBV9 with TRBJ2-5, with 11 bases fitting TRBD2. Trimming took 0 bases from V and 0 from J; bases not matched to a gene: 4. Germline CDR1 reads SGDLS; CDR2 reads YYNGEE. CDR3 length equals 17 residues. The CDR3 is CASSVGLAGGYQETQYF. The CDR3 nucleotides read TGTGCCAGCAGCGTAGGATTAGCGGGGGGGTACCAAGAGACCCAGTACTTC. The full variable domain, rest sourced from reference TRBV9 and TRBJ2-5, is DSGVTQTPKHLITATGQRVTLRCSPRSGDLSVYWYQQSLDQGLQFLIQYYNGEERAKGNILERFSAQQFPDLHSELNLSSLELGDSALYFCASSVGLAGGYQETQYFGPGTRLLVL.

The chain has TRBV11-2 and TRBJ1-1; 8 bases are a match to TRBD1. Germline V gene data show CDR1 as SGHAT and CDR2 as FQNNGV. Trimming cost V 6 bases and J 0 bases; bases outside gene matches: 3. The CDR3 consists of 14 residues. The CDR3, as DNA: TGTGCCAGCAGTTCGGACAGGGTGAACACTGAAGCTTTCTTT. Protein sequence: CASSSDRVNTEAFF.

With regard to this clone: The germline gene is not matched at one end of the junction; a read error may be the cause. V gene TRBV7-9 combines with J gene TRBJ2-7; TRBD2 agrees at 9 bases. Germline assignment: CDR1 SEHNR and CDR2 FQNEAQ (reference sequence). The CDR3 runs 15 residues. The CDR3 protein is CSSSLVAGANYEQYF. CDR3 sequence (DNA): TGTTCCAGCAGCTTAGTAGCGGGAGCAAACTACGAGCAGTACTTC.

The rearrangement links TRBV6-6 to TRBJ2-5, with a tentative D call TRBD1 (5 bases). The J call may be mistaken, given a closer DNA end match to TRBJ2-7. The germline CDR1 and CDR2 sequences are MNHNY and SVGAGI (reference sequence). This CDR3 comprises 12 residues. CDR3 nucleotides: TGTGCCAGCAGCCCGACAGCCTACGAGCAGTACTTC. Translating it yields CASSPTAYEQYF.

The J gene is TRBJ2-1, the V gene TRBV4-1, with 7 bases lining up with TRBD2. The junction had 33 bases not matched to a gene; V was cut back by 4 bases and J by 9 bases. Looked up from germline, CDR1 is MGHRA and CDR2 is YSYEKL. The CDR3 spans 22 residues. CDR3 protein: CASSRQDQGPSGVREAYREQFF. DNA for the CDR3: TGCGCCAGCAGCCGACAAGATCAGGGACCTAGCGGTGTCAGAGAGGCGTATCGTGAGCAGTTCTTC.

CDR3 DNA sequence: TGTGCCAGCAGTTTAAGGGACAGGGGGAGTCAGCCCCAGCATTTT. Protein sequence: CASSLRDRGSQPQHF. The V and J genes are TRBV28 and TRBJ1-5; 11 bases align to TRBD1. The J segment lost 6 bases and the V segment lost 2 bases, leaving 3 bases of the junction unmatched. This CDR3 comprises 15 residues. Germline CDR1 and CDR2: MDHEN and SYDVKM. Full variable domain (rest looked up from reference TRBV28 and TRBJ1-5): DVKVTQSSRYLVKRTGEKVFLECVQDMDHENMFWYRQDPGLGLRLIYFSYDVKMKEKGDIPEGYSVSREKKERFSLILESASTNQTSMYLCASSLRDRGSQPQHFGDGTRLSIL.

This clone appeared a few times. This chain uses TRBV10-3 with TRBJ2-7, with TRBD1 matching 9 bases. CDR1 is ENHRY, CDR2 SYGVKD, per germline. The V gene end was trimmed by 10 bases and the J gene end by 2 bases; junction bases not matched to a gene: 6. This CDR3 comprises 13 residues. The CDR3: CATSRDRAYEQYF. DNA for the CDR3: TGTGCCACCTCCCGGGACAGGGCCTACGAGCAGTACTTC.

V and J are TRBV5-8 and TRBJ2-2; 13 positions match TRBD2. CDR3 length: 17 amino acids. The ends lost 0 bases at V and 5 bases at J; junction bases unmatched: 4. Germline CDR1 SGHTS, CDR2 YDEGEE. The CDR3 bases are TGTGCCAGCAGCTTGGTGGGACTAGCGGGACCGACCGGGGAGCTGTTTTTT. Protein product: CASSLVGLAGPTGELFF.

This clone was seen more than once but under ten times. The chain has TRBV7-2 and TRBJ2-1; maybe TRBD1 (6 bases). This CDR3 has 15 amino acids. The V gene's germline CDR1 is SGHTA and CDR2 FQGNSA. V was cut by 5 bases and J by 4 bases, with 15 bases left in between. CDR3 protein: CASSPQGGGYNEQFF. DNA of the CDR3: TGTGCCAGCAGCCCACAGGGCGGAGGTTACAATGAGCAGTTCTTC.

The chain joins TRBV4-1 to TRBJ1-2, with a tentative D call TRBD1 (5 bases). The CDR3 covers 13 residues. Trimming pared 11 bases from V and 7 bases from J, leaving 20 bases between. Germline-derived CDR1 and CDR2 are MGHRA and YSYEKL. CDR3 region: CAARAGLIPGYTF. The CDR3, as DNA: TGCGCCGCCCGGGCAGGGCTAATCCCTGGCTACACCTTC.

The V gene is TRBV10-3, the J gene TRBJ2-5, with 9 bases identical to TRBD2. CDR1 ENHRY and CDR2 SYGVKD come from the germline V gene. This CDR3 contains 14 residues. Trimming removed 10 bases from V and 5 bases from J; junction bases left unmatched: 11. CDR3 in DNA: TGTGCCACCAAAGGGCTAGCGGGGTGGGAGACCCAGTACTTC. Its protein is CATKGLAGWETQYF.

The chain employs TRBV7-2 and TRBJ1-1; no definite D call. This CDR3 comprises 13 residues. From germline, CDR1 is SGHTA and CDR2 FQGNSA. The germline V and J ends were trimmed by 0 bases and 5 bases, with 7 bases remaining between them. This CDR3 is CASSLAAGTEAFF. In DNA form, the CDR3 reads TGTGCCAGCAGCTTAGCTGCGGGGACTGAAGCTTTCTTT.

The chain carries TRBV19 and TRBJ2-2, with 7 nucleotides matching TRBD1. V lost 6 bases to trimming and J lost 1 base; unmatched junction nucleotides: 8. The germline gives CDR1 LNHDA, CDR2 SQIVND (reference sequence). The CDR3 has 16 amino acids. The CDR3 DNA reads as TGTGCCAGTAGGTCCCCCGGGACAGTGAACACCGGGGAGCTGTTTTTT. It is translated as CASRSPGTVNTGELFF.